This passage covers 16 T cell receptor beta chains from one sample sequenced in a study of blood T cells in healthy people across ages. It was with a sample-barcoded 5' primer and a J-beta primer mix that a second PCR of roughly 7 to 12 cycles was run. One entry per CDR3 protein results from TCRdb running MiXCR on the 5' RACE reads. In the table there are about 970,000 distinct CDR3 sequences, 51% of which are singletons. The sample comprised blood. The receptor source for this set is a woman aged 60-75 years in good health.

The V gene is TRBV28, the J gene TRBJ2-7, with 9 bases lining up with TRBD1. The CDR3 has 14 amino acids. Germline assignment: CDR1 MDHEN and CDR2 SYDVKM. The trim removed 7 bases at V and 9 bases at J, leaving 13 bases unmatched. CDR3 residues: CASTSPGQGSTQYF. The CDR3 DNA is TGTGCCAGCACCTCTCCGGGACAGGGTTCTACGCAGTACTTC.

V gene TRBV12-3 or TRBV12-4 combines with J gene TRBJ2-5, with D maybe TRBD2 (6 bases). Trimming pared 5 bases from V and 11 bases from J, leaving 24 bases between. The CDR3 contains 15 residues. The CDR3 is CASSETSGGPYGQYF. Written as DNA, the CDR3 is TGTGCCAGCAGTGAGACTAGTGGTGGCCCCTACGGGCAGTACTTC.

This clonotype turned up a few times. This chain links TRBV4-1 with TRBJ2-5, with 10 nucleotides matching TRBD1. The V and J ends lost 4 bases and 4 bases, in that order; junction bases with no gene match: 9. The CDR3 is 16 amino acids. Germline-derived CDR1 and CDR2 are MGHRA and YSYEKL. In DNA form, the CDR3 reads TGCGCCAGCAGCCTATCGACAGGGGGCAGGCGAGAGACCCAGTACTTC. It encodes CASSLSTGGRRETQYF.

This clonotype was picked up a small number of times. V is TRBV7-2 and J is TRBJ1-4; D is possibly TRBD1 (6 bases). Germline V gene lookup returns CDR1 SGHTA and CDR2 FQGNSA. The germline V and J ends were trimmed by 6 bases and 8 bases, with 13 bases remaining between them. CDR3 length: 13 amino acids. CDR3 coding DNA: TGTGCCAGCAGACAGGGCGGGGAGGAAAAACTGTTTTTT. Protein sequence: CASRQGGEEKLFF.

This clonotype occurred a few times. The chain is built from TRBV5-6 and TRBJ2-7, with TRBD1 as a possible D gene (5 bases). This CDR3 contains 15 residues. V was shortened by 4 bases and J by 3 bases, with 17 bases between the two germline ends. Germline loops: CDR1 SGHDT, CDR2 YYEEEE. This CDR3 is CASSRGLHLNYEQYF. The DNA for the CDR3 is TGTGCCAGCAGCAGGGGCCTCCATCTAAACTACGAGCAGTACTTC.

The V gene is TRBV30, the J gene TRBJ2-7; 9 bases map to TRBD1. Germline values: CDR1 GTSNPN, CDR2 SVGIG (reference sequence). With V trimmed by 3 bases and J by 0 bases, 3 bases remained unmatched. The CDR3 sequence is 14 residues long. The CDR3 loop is CAWSPGQGSYEQYF. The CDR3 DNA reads TGTGCCTGGAGCCCGGGACAGGGCTCCTACGAGCAGTACTTC.

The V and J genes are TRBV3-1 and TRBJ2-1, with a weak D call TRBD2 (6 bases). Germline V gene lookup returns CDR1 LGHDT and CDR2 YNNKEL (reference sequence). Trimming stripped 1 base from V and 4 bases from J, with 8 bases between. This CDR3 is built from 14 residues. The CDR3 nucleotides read TGTGCCAGCAGCCAAGTAGCGGAGTACAATGAGCAGTTCTTC. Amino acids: CASSQVAEYNEQFF.

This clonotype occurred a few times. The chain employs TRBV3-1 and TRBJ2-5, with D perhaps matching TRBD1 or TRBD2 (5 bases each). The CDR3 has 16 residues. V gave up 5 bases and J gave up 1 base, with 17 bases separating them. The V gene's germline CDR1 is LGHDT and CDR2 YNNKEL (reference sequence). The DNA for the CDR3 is TGTGCCAGCAGCTTCACCGGGACGGGAACCCAAGAGACCCAGTACTTC. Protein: CASSFTGTGTQETQYF.

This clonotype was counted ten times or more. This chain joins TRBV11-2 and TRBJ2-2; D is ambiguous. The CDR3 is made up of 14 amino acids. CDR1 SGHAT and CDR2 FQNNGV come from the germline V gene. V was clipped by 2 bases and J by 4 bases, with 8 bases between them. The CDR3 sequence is CASSLRLVTGELFF. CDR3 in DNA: TGTGCCAGCAGCTTAAGGCTAGTCACCGGGGAGCTGTTTTTT.

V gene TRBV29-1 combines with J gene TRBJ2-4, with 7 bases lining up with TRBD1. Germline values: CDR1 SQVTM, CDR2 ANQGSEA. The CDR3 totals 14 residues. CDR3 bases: TGCAACGCCCAAGGACAGGAGCCCAAAAACATTCAGTACTTC. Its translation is CNAQGQEPKNIQYF.

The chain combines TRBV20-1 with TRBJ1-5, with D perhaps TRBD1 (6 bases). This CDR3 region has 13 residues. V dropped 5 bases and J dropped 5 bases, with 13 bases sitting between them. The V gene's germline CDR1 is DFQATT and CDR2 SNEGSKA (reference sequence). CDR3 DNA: TGCAGTGCTCAGAAGGGGGACGATCAGCCCCAGCATTTT. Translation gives CSAQKGDDQPQHF.

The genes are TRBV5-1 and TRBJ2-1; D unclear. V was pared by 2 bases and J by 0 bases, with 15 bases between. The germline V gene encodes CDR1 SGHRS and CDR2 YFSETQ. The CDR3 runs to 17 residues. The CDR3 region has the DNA TGCGCCAGCAGCTTACCCGCACAGTTCTACTCCTACAATGAGCAGTTCTTC. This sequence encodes CASSLPAQFYSYNEQFF.

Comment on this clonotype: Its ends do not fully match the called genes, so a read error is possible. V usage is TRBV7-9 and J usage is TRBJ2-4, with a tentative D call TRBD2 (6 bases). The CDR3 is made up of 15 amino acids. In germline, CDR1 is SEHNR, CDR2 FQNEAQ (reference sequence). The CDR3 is CAGSLGVGGQNIQYF. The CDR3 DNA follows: TGTGCCGGCAGCTTAGGGGTGGGAGGACAAAACATTCAGTACTTC.

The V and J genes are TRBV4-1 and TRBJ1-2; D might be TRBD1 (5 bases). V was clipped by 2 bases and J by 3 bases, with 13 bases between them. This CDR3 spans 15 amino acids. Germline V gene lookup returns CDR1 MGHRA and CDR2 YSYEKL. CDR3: CASSQLWGKDYGYTF. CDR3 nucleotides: TGCGCCAGCAGCCAACTCTGGGGGAAGGACTATGGCTACACCTTC.

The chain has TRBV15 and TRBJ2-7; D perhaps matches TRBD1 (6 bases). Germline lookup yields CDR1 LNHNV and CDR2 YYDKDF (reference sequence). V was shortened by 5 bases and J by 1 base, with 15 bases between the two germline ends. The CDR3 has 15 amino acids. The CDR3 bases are TGTGCCACCAGCCGCGGACAGAGTACATCCTACGAGCAGTACTTC. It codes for CATSRGQSTSYEQYF.

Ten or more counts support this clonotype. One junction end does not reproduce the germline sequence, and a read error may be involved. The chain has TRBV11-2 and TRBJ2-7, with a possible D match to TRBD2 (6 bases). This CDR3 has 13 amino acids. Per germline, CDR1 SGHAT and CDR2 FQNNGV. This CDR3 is CASSLGLNYEQYF. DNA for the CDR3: TGCGCCAGCAGCTTGGGACTGAACTACGAGCAGTACTTC.